This TCR beta chain is from a study of T cell repertoires in aging, cancer and after chemotherapy. Study-wide results and caveats: Age-matched healthy donors had significantly more diverse, less clonal blood TCR repertoires than untreated cancer patients.

Deletions cut 5 bases from V and 2 bases from J, with 17 bases between. The V gene's germline CDR1 is MNHNS and CDR2 SASEGT. The CDR3 contains 16 residues. Rearranged V-D-J TRB sequences were amplified with a mixed TRB-A/B primer pool. TCRdb re-called the multiplex PCR reads through MiXCR, storing one row per CDR3 protein. The data hold more than 750 distinct CDR3 sequences, with over 20% observed a single time. Peripheral blood genomic DNA, not sorted cells or RNA, was the template. Turning to this clonotype: Its antigen is not known.

The sample taken for sequencing was blood. This sequence joins TRBV6-1 and TRBJ2-3; perhaps D is TRBD1 or TRBD2 (6 bases each). The clonotype originates from a human donor in good health. The CDR3 region is CASSTGRGGYTDTQYF. In DNA form, the CDR3 reads TGTGCCAGCAGTACAGGGCGGGGTGGCTACACAGATACGCAGTATTTT.